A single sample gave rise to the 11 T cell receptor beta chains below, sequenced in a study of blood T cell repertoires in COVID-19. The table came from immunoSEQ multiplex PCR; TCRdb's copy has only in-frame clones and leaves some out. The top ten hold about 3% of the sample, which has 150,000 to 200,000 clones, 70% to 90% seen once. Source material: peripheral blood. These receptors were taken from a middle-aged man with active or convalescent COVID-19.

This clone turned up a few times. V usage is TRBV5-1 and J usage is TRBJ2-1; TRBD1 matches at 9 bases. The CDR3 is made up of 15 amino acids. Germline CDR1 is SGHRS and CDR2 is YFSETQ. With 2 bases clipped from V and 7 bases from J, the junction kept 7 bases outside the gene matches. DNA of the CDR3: TGCGCCAGCAGCTTTTCTCCGGGACAGGGTAATGAGCAGTTCTTC. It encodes CASSFSPGQGNEQFF.

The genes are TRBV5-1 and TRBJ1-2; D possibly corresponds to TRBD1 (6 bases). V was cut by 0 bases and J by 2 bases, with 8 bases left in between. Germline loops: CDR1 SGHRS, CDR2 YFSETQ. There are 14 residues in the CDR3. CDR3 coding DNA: TGCGCCAGCAGCTTGGAAGGACAGAACTATGGCTACACCTTC. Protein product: CASSLEGQNYGYTF. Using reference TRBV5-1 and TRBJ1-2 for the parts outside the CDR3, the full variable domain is KAGVTQTPRYLIKTRGQQVTLSCSPISGHRSVSWYQQTPGQGLQFLFEYFSETQRNKGNFPGRFSGRQFSNSRSEMNVSTLELGDSALYLCASSLEGQNYGYTFGSGTRLTVV.

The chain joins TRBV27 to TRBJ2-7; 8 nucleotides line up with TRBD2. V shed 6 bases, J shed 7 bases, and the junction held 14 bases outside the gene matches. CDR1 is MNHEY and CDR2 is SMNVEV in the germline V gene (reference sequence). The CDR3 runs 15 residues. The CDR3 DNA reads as TGTGCCAGCAGGGGGGGGGCGGGGGGTCTGGGGGAGCAGTACTTC. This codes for CASRGGAGGLGEQYF.

The CDR3 region has the DNA TGCGCCAGCAGCCAAGGACAGGAGGTGATGAACACTGAAGCTTTCTTT. Translating gives CASSQGQEVMNTEAFF. The rearrangement joins TRBV5-1 to TRBJ1-1; 7 bases match TRBD1. With 4 bases clipped from V and 0 bases from J, the junction kept 9 bases outside the gene matches. Looked up from germline, CDR1 is SGHRS and CDR2 is YFSETQ. This CDR3 is built from 16 residues.

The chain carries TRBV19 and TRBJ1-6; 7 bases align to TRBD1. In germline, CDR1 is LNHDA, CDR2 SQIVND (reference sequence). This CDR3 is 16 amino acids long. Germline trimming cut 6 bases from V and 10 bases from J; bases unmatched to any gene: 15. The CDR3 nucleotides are TGTGCCAGTAGGAAGTCCCATGACAGGGATCGCTCACCCCTCCACTTT. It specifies CASRKSHDRDRSPLHF.

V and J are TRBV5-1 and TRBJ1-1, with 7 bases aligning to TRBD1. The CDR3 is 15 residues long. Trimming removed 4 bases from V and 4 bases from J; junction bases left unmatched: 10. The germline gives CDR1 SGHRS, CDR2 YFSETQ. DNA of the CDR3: TGCGCCAGCAGCGGGACAGCGTCCCGGGGCACTGAAGCTTTCTTT. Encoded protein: CASSGTASRGTEAFF.

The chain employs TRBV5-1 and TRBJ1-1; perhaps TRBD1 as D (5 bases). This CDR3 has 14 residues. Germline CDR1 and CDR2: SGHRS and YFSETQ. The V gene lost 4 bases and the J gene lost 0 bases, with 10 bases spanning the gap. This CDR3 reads CASSTQVMNTEAFF. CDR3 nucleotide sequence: TGCGCCAGCAGCACACAGGTCATGAACACTGAAGCTTTCTTT.

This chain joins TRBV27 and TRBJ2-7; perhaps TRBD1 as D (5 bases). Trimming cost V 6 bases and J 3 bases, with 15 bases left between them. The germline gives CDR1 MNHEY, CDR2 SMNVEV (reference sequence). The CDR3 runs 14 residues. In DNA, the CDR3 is TGTGCCAGCAGCCCCTTTAGGGGAAGCTACGAGCAGTACTTC. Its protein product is CASSPFRGSYEQYF.

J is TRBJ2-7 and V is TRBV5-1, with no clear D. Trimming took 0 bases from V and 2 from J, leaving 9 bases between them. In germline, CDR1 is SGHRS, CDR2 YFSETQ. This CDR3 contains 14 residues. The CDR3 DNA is TGCGCCAGCAGCTTGGTAACGGGTACCTACGAGCAGTACTTC. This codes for CASSLVTGTYEQYF.

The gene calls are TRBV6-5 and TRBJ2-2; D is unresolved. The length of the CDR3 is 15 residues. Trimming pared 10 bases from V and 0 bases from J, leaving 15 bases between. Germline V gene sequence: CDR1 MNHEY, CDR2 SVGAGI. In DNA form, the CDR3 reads TGTGCCACGCTATTAAGCGTGGCGAACACCGGGGAGCTGTTTTTT. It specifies CATLLSVANTGELFF.

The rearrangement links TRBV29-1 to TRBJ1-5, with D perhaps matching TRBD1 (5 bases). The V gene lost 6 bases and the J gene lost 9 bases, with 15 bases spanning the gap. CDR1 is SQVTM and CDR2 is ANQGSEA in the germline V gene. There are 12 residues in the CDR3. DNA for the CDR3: TGCAGCGTGGGGGGGGGTAGAGGGCCCCAGCATTTT. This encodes CSVGGGRGPQHF. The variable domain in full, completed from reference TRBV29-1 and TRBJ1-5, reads SAVISQKPSRDICQRGTSLTIQCQVDSQVTMMFWYRQQPGQSLTLIATANQGSEATYESGFVIDKFPISRPNLTFSTLTVSNMSPEDSSIYLCSVGGGRGPQHFGDGTRLSIL.